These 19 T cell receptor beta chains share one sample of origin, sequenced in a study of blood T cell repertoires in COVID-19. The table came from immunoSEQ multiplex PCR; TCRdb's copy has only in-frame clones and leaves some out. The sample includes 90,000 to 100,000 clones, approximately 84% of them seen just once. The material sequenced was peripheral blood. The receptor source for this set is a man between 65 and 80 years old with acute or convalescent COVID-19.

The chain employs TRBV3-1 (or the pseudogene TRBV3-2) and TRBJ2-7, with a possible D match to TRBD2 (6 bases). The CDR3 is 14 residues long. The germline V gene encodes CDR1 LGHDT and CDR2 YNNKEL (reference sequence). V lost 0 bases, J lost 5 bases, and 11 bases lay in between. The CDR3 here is CASSQEIGSHEQYF. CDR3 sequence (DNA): TGTGCCAGCAGCCAAGAAATCGGGAGCCACGAGCAGTACTTC.

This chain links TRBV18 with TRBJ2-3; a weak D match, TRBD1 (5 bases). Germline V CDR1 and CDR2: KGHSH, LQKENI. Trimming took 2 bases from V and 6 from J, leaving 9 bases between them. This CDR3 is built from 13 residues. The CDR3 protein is CASSPGAGDTQYF. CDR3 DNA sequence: TGTGCCAGCTCACCAGGGGCTGGTGATACGCAGTATTTT.

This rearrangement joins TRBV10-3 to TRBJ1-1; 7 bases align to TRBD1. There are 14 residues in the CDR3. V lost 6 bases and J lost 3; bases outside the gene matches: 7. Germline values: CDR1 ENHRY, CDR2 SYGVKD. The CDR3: CAIRAEDRHTEAFF. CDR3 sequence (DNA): TGTGCCATCAGAGCCGAGGACAGGCACACTGAAGCTTTCTTT.

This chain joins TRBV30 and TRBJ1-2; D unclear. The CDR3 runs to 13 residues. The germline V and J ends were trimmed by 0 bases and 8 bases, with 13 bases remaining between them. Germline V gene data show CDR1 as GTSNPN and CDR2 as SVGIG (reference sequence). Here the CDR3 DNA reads TGTGCCTGGAGTGTAAGGGATCCGGGGGGCTACACCTTC. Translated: CAWSVRDPGGYTF.

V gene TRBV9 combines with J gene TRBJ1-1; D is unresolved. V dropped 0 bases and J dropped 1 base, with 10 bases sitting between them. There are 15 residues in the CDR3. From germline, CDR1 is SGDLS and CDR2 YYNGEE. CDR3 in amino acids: CASSVEPYGNTEAFF. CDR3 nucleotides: TGTGCCAGCAGCGTAGAGCCCTACGGGAACACTGAAGCTTTCTTT.

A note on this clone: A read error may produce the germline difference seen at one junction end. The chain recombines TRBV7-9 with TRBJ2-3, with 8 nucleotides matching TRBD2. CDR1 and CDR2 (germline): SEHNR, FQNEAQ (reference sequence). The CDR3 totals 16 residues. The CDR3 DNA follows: TGTGCCAGCAGTTTAGCTGCTAGCGGGTACGCAGATACGCAGTATTTT. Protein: CASSLAASGYADTQYF.

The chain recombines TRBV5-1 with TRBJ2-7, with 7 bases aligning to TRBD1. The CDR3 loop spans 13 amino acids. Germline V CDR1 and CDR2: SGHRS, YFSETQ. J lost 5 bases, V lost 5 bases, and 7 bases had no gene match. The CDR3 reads CASRTGQMDEQYF. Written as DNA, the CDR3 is TGCGCCAGCAGGACAGGGCAAATGGACGAGCAGTACTTC.

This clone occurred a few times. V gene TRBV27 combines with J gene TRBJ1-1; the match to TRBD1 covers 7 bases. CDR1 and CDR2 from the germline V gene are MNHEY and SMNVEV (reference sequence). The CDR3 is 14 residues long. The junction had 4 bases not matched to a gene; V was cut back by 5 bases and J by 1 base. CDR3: CASSPRTGNTEAFF. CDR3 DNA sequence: TGTGCCAGCAGTCCCCGGACAGGGAACACTGAAGCTTTCTTT.

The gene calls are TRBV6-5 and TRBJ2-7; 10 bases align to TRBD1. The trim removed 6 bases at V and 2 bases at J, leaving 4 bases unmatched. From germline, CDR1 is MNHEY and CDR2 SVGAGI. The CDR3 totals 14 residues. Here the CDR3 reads CASRTGTGAYEQYF. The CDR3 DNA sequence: TGTGCCAGCAGAACCGGGACAGGGGCCTACGAGCAGTACTTC.

CDR3 region: CASGTSLAGGLPYEQYF. CDR3 nucleotide sequence: TGTGCTAGTGGTACCTCACTAGCGGGGGGCCTCCCCTACGAGCAGTACTTC. The chain employs TRBV12-5 and TRBJ2-7; 12 bases are shared with TRBD2. With V trimmed by 5 bases and J by 2 bases, 10 bases remained unmatched. The CDR3 runs 17 residues. In germline, CDR1 is LGHNT, CDR2 FRNRAP. Drawing the rest from reference TRBV12-5 and TRBJ2-7, the complete variable domain is DARVTQTPRHKVTEMGQEVTMRCQPILGHNTVFWYRQTMMQGLELLAYFRNRAPLDDSGMPKDRFSAEMPDATLATLKIQPSEPRDSAVYFCASGTSLAGGLPYEQYFGPGTRLTVT.

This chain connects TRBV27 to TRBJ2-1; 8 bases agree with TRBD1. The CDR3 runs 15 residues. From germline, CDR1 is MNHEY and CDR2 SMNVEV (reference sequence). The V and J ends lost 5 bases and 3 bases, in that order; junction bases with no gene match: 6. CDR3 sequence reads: CASSLGQGIYNEQFF. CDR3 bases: TGTGCCAGCAGTCTCGGACAGGGCATCTACAATGAGCAGTTCTTC.

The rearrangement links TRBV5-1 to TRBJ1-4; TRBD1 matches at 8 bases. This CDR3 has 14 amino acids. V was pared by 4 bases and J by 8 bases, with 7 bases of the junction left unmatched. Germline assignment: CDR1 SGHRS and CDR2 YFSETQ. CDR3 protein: CASSGSTGEEKLFF. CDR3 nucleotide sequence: TGCGCCAGCAGCGGGTCGACAGGGGAGGAAAAACTGTTTTTT.

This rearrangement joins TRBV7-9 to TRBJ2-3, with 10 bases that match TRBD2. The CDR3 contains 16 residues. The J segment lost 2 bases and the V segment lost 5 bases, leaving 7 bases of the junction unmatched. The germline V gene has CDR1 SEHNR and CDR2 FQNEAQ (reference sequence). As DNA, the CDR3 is TGTGCCAGCAGCCGTCGAGGACTAGCGGTCACAGATACGCAGTATTTT. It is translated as CASSRRGLAVTDTQYF.

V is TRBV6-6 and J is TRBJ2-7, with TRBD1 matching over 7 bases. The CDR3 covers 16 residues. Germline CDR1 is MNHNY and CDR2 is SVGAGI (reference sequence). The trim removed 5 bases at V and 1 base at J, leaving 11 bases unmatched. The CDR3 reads CASSLDRPHPSYEQYF. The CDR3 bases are TGTGCCAGCAGTCTGGACAGGCCCCATCCATCCTACGAGCAGTACTTC.

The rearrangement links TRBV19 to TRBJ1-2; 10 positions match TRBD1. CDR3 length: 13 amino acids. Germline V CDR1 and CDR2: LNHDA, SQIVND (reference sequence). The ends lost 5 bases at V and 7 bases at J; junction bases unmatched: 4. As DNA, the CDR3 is TGTGCCAGTAGTGAGACAGGGGGCTCTGGCTACACCTTC. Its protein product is CASSETGGSGYTF.

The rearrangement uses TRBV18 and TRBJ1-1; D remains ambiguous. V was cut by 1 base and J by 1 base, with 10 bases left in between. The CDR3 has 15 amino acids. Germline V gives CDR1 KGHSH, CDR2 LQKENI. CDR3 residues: CASSPQEMENTEAFF. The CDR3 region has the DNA TGTGCCAGCTCACCACAGGAGATGGAGAACACTGAAGCTTTCTTT.

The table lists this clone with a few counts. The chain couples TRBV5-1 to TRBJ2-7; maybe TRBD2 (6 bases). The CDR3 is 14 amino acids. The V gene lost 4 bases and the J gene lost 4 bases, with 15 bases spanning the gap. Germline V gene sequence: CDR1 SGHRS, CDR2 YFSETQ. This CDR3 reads CASSRGTGNYEQYF. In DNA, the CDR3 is TGCGCCAGCAGCCGGGGGACGGGGAATTACGAGCAGTACTTC. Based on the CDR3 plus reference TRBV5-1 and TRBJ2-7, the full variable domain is KAGVTQTPRYLIKTRGQQVTLSCSPISGHRSVSWYQQTPGQGLQFLFEYFSETQRNKGNFPGRFSGRQFSNSRSEMNVSTLELGDSALYLCASSRGTGNYEQYFGPGTRLTVT.

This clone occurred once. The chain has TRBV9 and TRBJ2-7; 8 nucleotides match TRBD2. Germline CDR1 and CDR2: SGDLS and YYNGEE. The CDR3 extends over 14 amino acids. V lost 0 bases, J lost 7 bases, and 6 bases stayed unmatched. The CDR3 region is CASSVESSGLEQYF. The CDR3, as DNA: TGTGCCAGCAGCGTAGAGTCTAGCGGGCTAGAGCAGTACTTC.

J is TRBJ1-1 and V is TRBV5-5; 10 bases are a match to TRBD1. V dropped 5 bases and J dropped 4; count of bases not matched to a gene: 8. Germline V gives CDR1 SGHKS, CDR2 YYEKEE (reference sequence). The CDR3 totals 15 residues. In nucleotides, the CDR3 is TGTGCCAGCAGTTCACCGGGACAGGGGATCACTGAAGCTTTCTTT. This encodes CASSSPGQGITEAFF.